This TCR beta chain appears in the sequencing data of a study of patients and donors after allogeneic stem cell transplantation. Germline V gene data show CDR1 as SEHNR and CDR2 as FQNEAQ (reference sequence). Trimming removed 8 bases from V and 2 bases from J, with 10 bases in between. The CDR3 loop spans 13 amino acids. The sample holds a few counts of this clonotype. TCRdb re-analysed the RT-PCR reads in MiXCR, keeping a single row per CDR3 protein. Of about 210,000 distinct CDR3 sequences listed, around 40% are singletons. The sequence derives from a human donor who was either an allogeneic HSCT recipient or a stem cell or donor lymphocyte infusion donor (not recorded which). It is not recorded whose cells these are; they may come from a transplant donor. Material: blood, either unsorted or a sorted T cell fraction (not recorded which). The rearrangement links TRBV7-9 to TRBJ1-5; no clear D gene. The CDR3 DNA sequence: TGTGCCAGCGGGCAGCCAGGCAATCAGCCCCAGCATTTT. The encoded protein is CASGQPGNQPQHF.